This T cell receptor (beta chain) is drawn from a study of blood T cell repertoires in COVID-19 (dated by TCRdb to the early 2020s). With regard to the full study: Collaborator samples came from the United States, Italy and Spain and covered acute and convalescent phases of COVID-19. A freely available public database, intended as a resource for researchers studying the immune response to SARS-CoV-2, is where the repertoires were released. The material from the prospective study consisted of cDNA or gDNA derived from T cells, B-cell-depleted T cells, or PBMCs. The dataset comprised deeply sampled blood TCRbeta repertoires from subjects exposed to, actively infected with, or recovered from COVID-19. Nearly every sample came with metadata listing a de-identified subject ID, COVID-19 status, age in years and sex. Where available, HLA class I and class II types were obtained from metadata supplied by the sample provider rather than from assay-based typing. Samples were obtained from the ongoing ImmuneRACE study (first 160 participants) and from about 1,300 subjects provided by 6 global collaborators.

About this clone itself: The specificity of this receptor is unknown. No much larger clone is present one base from it, and per-base qualities are unavailable.

The paper's findings and limits, for the study overall: The amount of clinical and demographic metadata varied by source and participant and was provided uncurated.

For this chain, trimming is 4 bases at the V end and 0 bases at the J end, and the number of junction bases without a gene match is 8. CDR1 is given as SGDLS and CDR2 as YYNGEE, both from the germline V gene. Spanning cysteine to phenylalanine, the CDR3 consists of 16 amino acids. Of the read, only the CDR3 DNA is kept; its 48 bases are in frame from base 1. The immunoSEQ Assay, a bias-controlled multiplex PCR, was used to amplify TCRbeta CDR3 regions from genomic DNA. Concerning the study's data processing: The number of nucleated cells in each sample was estimated by amplification of reference gene primers within the assay. Sequence reads were collapsed and filtered to measure the absolute abundance of every unique TCRbeta CDR3 rearrangement. For each sample, productive Simpson clonality was calculated as the square root of Simpson's diversity index across productive rearrangements. What TCRdb holds here is the immuneACCESS table cut down to in-frame rearrangements. Part of the clones is not present; checked against another copy, under half of the missing clones reflect an unresolved V gene, and the others are unexplained. V and J calls and clone size are those listed in that table; D and trimming were worked out from the DNA. Here the sample has tens of thousands of clones; roughly 80% occur a single time. The ten largest make up roughly 5.8% of the sample.

Collaborating institutions collected whole blood in K2EDTA tubes following their own protocols. For TCRbeta analysis, collaborators shipped samples as frozen whole blood, isolated PBMCs, or DNA extracted from either of those sample types. The material sequenced was peripheral blood. The chain uses TRBV9 and TRBJ1-2, with 8 bases matching TRBD1. This receptor was identified in a human donor in a cohort sampled during active or convalescent COVID-19. CDR3 sequence: CASSPQGAGANYGYTF. The DNA sequence is as follows: TGTGCCAGCAGCCCTCAGGGGGCCGGAGCTAACTATGGCTACACCTTC.